The 16 T cell receptor beta chains below were found in one sample sequenced in a study of T-cell memory formation after mild COVID-19. TCRdb reprocessed the 5' RACE reads via MiXCR and lists one record per CDR3 protein. The sample has 400,000 to 500,000 distinct CDR3 sequences; roughly 24% are singletons. The sequencing sample was made of PBMCs or a T cell subset sorted from them (not recorded which). Receptors were obtained from an adult woman who had mild COVID-19 (a few samples of this study predate the infection). Cell type and time point are not known.

The chain joins TRBV15 to TRBJ2-6; 12 nucleotides align to TRBD1. Germline loops: CDR1 LNHNV, CDR2 YYDKDF (reference sequence). The V segment lost 0 bases and the J segment 0 bases; nucleotides outside the gene matches: 9. This CDR3 has 21 amino acids. The CDR3 DNA reads as TGTGCCACCAGCAGAGATATATGGGGACAGGGGGCCTCCTCTGGGGCCAACGTCCTGACTTTC. It specifies CATSRDIWGQGASSGANVLTF. Full variable domain (missing parts from reference TRBV15 and TRBJ2-6): DAMVIQNPRYQVTQFGKPVTLSCSQTLNHNVMYWYQQKSSQAPKLLFHYYDKDFNNEADTPDNFQSRRPNTSFCFLDIRSPGLGDTAMYLCATSRDIWGQGASSGANVLTFGAGSRLTVL.

The chain recombines TRBV25-1 with TRBJ2-3; D might be TRBD1 or TRBD2, each matching 5 bases. Per germline, CDR1 MGHDK and CDR2 SYGVNS. This CDR3 comprises 13 residues. Trimming stripped 3 bases from V and 5 bases from J, with 9 bases between. CDR3 nucleotide sequence: TGTGCCAGCAGTGAGGGGGTAGGAGATACGCAGTATTTT. Encoded protein: CASSEGVGDTQYF.

This clonotype was counted between two and nine times. This chain connects TRBV11-2 to TRBJ2-5; 10 nucleotides line up with TRBD2. Germline V gene sequence: CDR1 SGHAT, CDR2 FQNNGV. This CDR3 has 16 amino acids. Unmatched junction bases numbered 7, after V lost 2 bases and J lost 4 bases. CDR3 bases: TGTGCCAGCAGCTTAATATATCTAGCGGGAGTAGAGACCCAGTACTTC. The encoded protein is CASSLIYLAGVETQYF.

There are many counts of this clonotype. The V call is TRBV5-1, the J call TRBJ1-6; no definite D call. Deletions cut 4 bases from V and 5 bases from J, with 10 bases between. Germline V CDR1 and CDR2: SGHRS, YFSETQ. The CDR3 covers 14 residues. The CDR3 region has the DNA TGCGCCAGCAGCGGTGGGCAGAATAATTCACCCCTCCACTTT. Its protein product is CASSGGQNNSPLHF. The whole variable domain, remainder taken from reference TRBV5-1 and TRBJ1-6, is KAGVTQTPRYLIKTRGQQVTLSCSPISGHRSVSWYQQTPGQGLQFLFEYFSETQRNKGNFPGRFSGRQFSNSRSEMNVSTLELGDSALYLCASSGGQNNSPLHFGNGTRLTVT.

Only a few counts were recorded for this clonotype. The V and J genes are TRBV4-1 and TRBJ2-2; 8 bases line up with TRBD1. This CDR3 spans 15 amino acids. J was trimmed by 7 bases and V by 3 bases; bases with no gene match: 7. Looked up from germline, CDR1 is MGHRA and CDR2 is YSYEKL. Here the CDR3 reads CASSHTDRDHGELFF. CDR3 DNA: TGCGCCAGCAGCCATACGGACAGGGATCACGGGGAGCTGTTTTTT.

This clonotype turned up a few times. The V and J genes are TRBV19 and TRBJ2-2, with 7 bases identical to TRBD2. Germline V CDR1 and CDR2: LNHDA, SQIVND (reference sequence). V shed 5 bases, J shed 3 bases, and the junction held 9 bases outside the gene matches. This CDR3 comprises 16 residues. CDR3 bases: TGTGCCAGTAGTCCCCGGGCAGCGGGGTACACCGGGGAGCTGTTTTTT. Amino acids: CASSPRAAGYTGELFF.

In this sample, this clonotype turned up a few times. The rearrangement links TRBV7-8 to TRBJ2-7; TRBD2 aligns across 16 bases. Germline V CDR1 and CDR2: SGHVS, FQNEAQ. V shed 5 bases, J shed 5 bases, and the junction held 9 bases outside the gene matches. The CDR3 length is 17 residues. In DNA form, the CDR3 reads TGTGCCAGCAGCCCTCCGGGACTAGCGGGAGGGCGTAACGAGCAGTACTTC. Its protein product is CASSPPGLAGGRNEQYF.

This clonotype has only a few counts. The J gene is TRBJ1-1, the V gene TRBV6-1, with a weak D call TRBD1 (5 bases). Germline V CDR1 and CDR2: MNHNS, SASEGT. Trimming shortened V by 4 bases and J by 11 bases, and 17 bases separated the two germline ends. The CDR3 extends over 13 amino acids. The CDR3 bases are TGTGCCAGCAGTGTGAAAGGGGCCCTTAAGGCTTTCTTT. It codes for CASSVKGALKAFF.

This clonotype was counted between two and nine times. V gene TRBV6-5 combines with J gene TRBJ1-5; D gene uncertain. With 2 bases removed from V and 3 bases from J, the gap between germline ends came to 8 bases. The CDR3 runs 14 residues. Per the germline V gene, CDR1 is MNHEY and CDR2 is SVGAGI. CDR3 in amino acids: CASSYEGFNQPQHF. CDR3 sequence (DNA): TGTGCCAGCAGTTACGAGGGCTTCAATCAGCCCCAGCATTTT.

V usage is TRBV15 and J usage is TRBJ2-1, with a weak D call TRBD1 (5 bases). V shed 5 bases and J shed 5 bases, with 13 bases lying between them. Germline assignment: CDR1 LNHNV and CDR2 YYDKDF (reference sequence). The CDR3 is made up of 14 amino acids. CDR3 bases: TGTGCCACCAGCCCGCCAGGGATCAACAATGAGCAGTTCTTC. Residues: CATSPPGINNEQFF.

The genes are TRBV6-5 and TRBJ2-1, with D perhaps given as TRBD1 or TRBD2 (5 bases each). V dropped 0 bases and J dropped 6 bases, with 12 bases sitting between them. The CDR3 sequence is 15 residues long. Germline CDR1 MNHEY, CDR2 SVGAGI. The CDR3: CASSYSFTGGNEQFF. The CDR3, as DNA: TGTGCCAGCAGTTACTCGTTTACAGGAGGCAATGAGCAGTTCTTC.

The chain combines TRBV2 with TRBJ2-7; 10 bases match TRBD1. Germline CDR1 reads SNHLY; CDR2 reads FYNNEI. The J segment lost 2 bases and the V segment lost 6 bases, leaving 4 bases of the junction unmatched. The CDR3 length is 14 residues. The CDR3 spells CASSGTGETYEQYF. CDR3 nucleotides: TGTGCCAGCAGCGGGACAGGGGAGACCTACGAGCAGTACTTC.

This clonotype was detected a few times. The chain uses TRBV25-1 and TRBJ1-5; 7 bases agree with TRBD1. The CDR3 has 16 amino acids. The V and J ends lost 5 bases and 5 bases, in that order; junction bases with no gene match: 12. In germline, CDR1 is MGHDK, CDR2 SYGVNS. CDR3 residues: CASSQTGASVDQPQHF. The CDR3 coding sequence is TGTGCCAGCAGTCAAACAGGGGCCTCAGTTGATCAGCCCCAGCATTTT.

The chain links TRBV5-1 to TRBJ1-2; D ambiguous. This CDR3 has 15 residues. From germline, CDR1 is SGHRS and CDR2 YFSETQ. Trimming shortened V by 4 bases and J by 3 bases, and 16 bases separated the two germline ends. The CDR3 sequence is CASSQGGSVDYGYTF. CDR3 bases: TGCGCCAGCAGCCAAGGAGGTTCAGTGGACTATGGCTACACCTTC. Looking up the rest from reference TRBV5-1 and TRBJ1-2 gives the full variable domain: KAGVTQTPRYLIKTRGQQVTLSCSPISGHRSVSWYQQTPGQGLQFLFEYFSETQRNKGNFPGRFSGRQFSNSRSEMNVSTLELGDSALYLCASSQGGSVDYGYTFGSGTRLTVV.

The chain carries TRBV29-1 and TRBJ2-7; 13 bases are a match to TRBD2. This CDR3 has 13 residues. CDR1 and CDR2 (germline): SQVTM, ANQGSEA. Trimming took 8 bases from V and 7 from J; bases not matched to a gene: 8. Here the CDR3 reads CSITSGGAEEQYF. The CDR3 DNA reads TGCAGCATAACTAGCGGGGGGGCGGAAGAGCAGTACTTC.

The V and J genes are TRBV4-3 and TRBJ2-4; 9 bases align to TRBD1. This CDR3 is built from 16 residues. Germline values: CDR1 LGHNA, CDR2 YSLEER. J lost 1 base, V lost 4 bases, and 5 bases had no gene match. The CDR3 region is CASSPQGAGAKNIQYF. Written as DNA, the CDR3 is TGCGCCAGCAGCCCACAGGGGGCGGGTGCCAAAAACATTCAGTACTTC.